The 17 T cell receptor beta chains listed next were all sequenced from one sample in a study of T-cell reconstitution after alpha-beta-depleted transplantation in children. The TCRbeta library was prepared with unique molecular identifiers. TCRdb reprocessed the PCR reads with MiXCR, giving one entry per CDR3 protein. The repertoire consists of 700,000 to 950,000 distinct CDR3 sequences, with about 15% occurring once and the leading ten covering around 4.5%. The material was PBMCs, mostly from graft donor cells, obtained 360 days after TCRalphabeta/CD19-depleted stem cell transplant. Every receptor here comes from a male patient aged 5 to 17 who had a stem cell transplant for acute lymphoblastic leukemia, so the T cells may come from the graft donor.

V and J are TRBV27 and TRBJ2-7; possible D gene TRBD1, 5 bases. This CDR3 region has 13 residues. Germline V CDR1 and CDR2: MNHEY, SMNVEV (reference sequence). V lost 10 bases to trimming and J lost 2 bases, with 15 bases between them. The CDR3 DNA reads TGTGCCACCAGCCGCACAGGTACCTACGAGCAGTACTTC. Amino acids: CATSRTGTYEQYF.

The chain carries TRBV7-3 and TRBJ2-2, with TRBD1 as a possible D gene (6 bases). Deletions cut 3 bases from V and 4 bases from J, with 12 bases between. CDR1 SGHTA and CDR2 FQGTGA come from the germline V gene. This CDR3 contains 15 residues. As DNA, the CDR3 is TGTGCCAGCAGCTTGACGATCAGGGGCACCGGGGAGCTGTTTTTT. It encodes CASSLTIRGTGELFF.

V and J are TRBV5-5 and TRBJ1-5, with 8 nucleotides matching TRBD1. Trimming removed 2 bases from V and 7 bases from J; junction bases left unmatched: 8. The CDR3 length is 15 residues. CDR1 is SGHKS and CDR2 is YYEKEE in the germline V gene (reference sequence). The CDR3 DNA follows: TGTGCCAGCAGCTTTGGACAGGGTGCGGGACAGCCCCAGCATTTT. Translated, it gives CASSFGQGAGQPQHF. Full variable domain (remainder filled in from reference TRBV5-5 and TRBJ1-5): DAGVTQSPTHLIKTRGQQVTLRCSPISGHKSVSWYQQVLGQGPQFIFQYYEKEERGRGNFPDRFSARQFPNYSSELNVNALLLGDSALYLCASSFGQGAGQPQHFGDGTRLSIL.

This clonotype appeared a few times. The chain combines TRBV13 with TRBJ2-7, with 11 bases fitting TRBD1. Per the germline V gene, CDR1 is PRHDT and CDR2 is FYEKMQ (reference sequence). This CDR3 spans 15 amino acids. Trimming took 5 bases from V and 3 from J; bases not matched to a gene: 6. CDR3 nucleotide sequence: TGTGCCAGCAGCCCTGGGACAGGGGGGAACTACGAGCAGTACTTC. Encoded protein: CASSPGTGGNYEQYF.

V is TRBV5-1 and J is TRBJ2-5; D ambiguous. The CDR3 sequence is 14 residues long. Per the germline V gene, CDR1 is SGHRS and CDR2 is YFSETQ. The ends were cut back, 1 base at V and 0 bases at J, with 7 bases in the middle. As DNA, the CDR3 is TGCGCCAGCAGCTTGTCGAGGCACCAAGAGACCCAGTACTTC. Residues: CASSLSRHQETQYF.

This clonotype was found a few times. The chain uses TRBV3-1 and TRBJ2-5; 10 positions agree with TRBD1. The CDR3 runs 16 residues. Germline CDR1 reads LGHDT; CDR2 reads YNNKEL (reference sequence). V lost 0 bases and J lost 5; bases outside the gene matches: 6. CDR3 sequence: CASSQDRQGARETQYF. Here the CDR3 DNA reads TGTGCCAGCAGCCAAGACCGACAGGGGGCCAGGGAGACCCAGTACTTC.

There are a few counts of this clonotype. The chain couples TRBV12-3 or TRBV12-4 to TRBJ1-2, with D perhaps TRBD1 (5 bases). The CDR3 length is 14 residues. V was clipped by 2 bases and J by 6 bases, with 13 bases between them. In DNA, the CDR3 is TGTGCCAGCAGTTTAAACGGGGGGTTTAATGGCTACACCTTC. This codes for CASSLNGGFNGYTF.

This chain connects TRBV29-1 to TRBJ2-1; TRBD2 matches at 9 bases. Germline V gene lookup returns CDR1 SQVTM and CDR2 ANQGSEA. The CDR3 is 16 residues long. V lost 4 bases to trimming and J lost 2 bases; unmatched junction nucleotides: 9. The CDR3 reads CSVARLAGETYNEQFF. The CDR3 bases are TGCAGCGTTGCCAGATTAGCGGGAGAGACCTACAATGAGCAGTTCTTC.

The chain is built from TRBV20-1 and TRBJ2-7, with unresolved D. Germline lookup yields CDR1 DFQATT and CDR2 SNEGSKA (reference sequence). The V end was cut by 6 bases, the J end by 2 bases, with 17 bases between. The CDR3 length is 14 residues. CDR3 region: CSANTPEATYEQYF. The CDR3 bases are TGCAGTGCAAACACACCCGAGGCTACCTACGAGCAGTACTTC.

This sequence joins TRBV6-2 or TRBV6-3 and TRBJ2-1; TRBD2 matches 14 bases. CDR3 length: 21 amino acids. The trim removed 0 bases at V and 3 bases at J, leaving 13 bases unmatched. Per the germline V gene, CDR1 is MNHEY and CDR2 is SVGEGT. Written as DNA, the CDR3 is TGTGCCAGCAGTTACTCGCGACTAGCGGGAGGGTTGGCCCCCCTCTACAATGAGCAGTTCTTC. Translated, it gives CASSYSRLAGGLAPLYNEQFF.

This clonotype appeared a few times. This chain uses TRBV18 with TRBJ2-5; D may be TRBD2 (6 bases). The CDR3 runs to 13 residues. Germline CDR1 reads KGHSH; CDR2 reads LQKENI. V was trimmed by 5 bases and J by 2 bases, leaving 9 bases between them. CDR3 sequence: CASSKTRQETQYF. In DNA form, the CDR3 reads TGTGCCAGCTCAAAGACTAGGCAAGAGACCCAGTACTTC.

The table lists this clonotype with many counts. The rearrangement joins TRBV29-1 to TRBJ2-1; D remains unclear. The V gene's germline CDR1 is SQVTM and CDR2 ANQGSEA. Trimming shortened V by 4 bases and J by 11 bases, and 12 bases separated the two germline ends. CDR3 size: 11 residues. In nucleotides, the CDR3 is TGCAGCGTTGGTGACGATTTTAAGCAGTTCTTC. This encodes CSVGDDFKQFF.

In its sample, this clonotype was seen a few times. The gene calls are TRBV7-8 and TRBJ2-1, with TRBD1 as a possible D gene (5 bases). Trimming removed 5 bases from V and 1 base from J, with 18 bases in between. There are 17 residues in the CDR3. The germline gives CDR1 SGHVS, CDR2 FQNEAQ. The CDR3 reads CASSARRGSPSYNEQFF. In nucleotides, the CDR3 is TGTGCCAGCAGCGCTAGAAGGGGCTCCCCTTCCTACAATGAGCAGTTCTTC.

This clonotype was picked up many times. The J gene is TRBJ1-1, the V gene TRBV29-1, with a possible D match to TRBD1 (5 bases). The CDR3 sequence is 11 residues long. CDR1 is SQVTM and CDR2 is ANQGSEA in the germline V gene. Trimming took off 7 bases at V and 9 bases at J, with 15 bases between the two ends. The CDR3 nucleotides read TGCAGCGCAGACAGAATGCGGAAAGCTTTCTTT. Its translation is CSADRMRKAFF.

This clonotype occurred a few times. V gene TRBV9 combines with J gene TRBJ2-3; unclear D gene. The CDR3 loop spans 11 amino acids. Between the trimmed V and J ends, which lost 2 bases and 8 bases, there was a span of 6 bases. Germline V gene data show CDR1 as SGDLS and CDR2 as YYNGEE. The CDR3 region has the DNA TGTGCCAGCAGCGTTGCCGGTACGCAGTATTTT. It yields the protein CASSVAGTQYF. The full variable domain, with the rest looked up from reference TRBV9 and TRBJ2-3, is DSGVTQTPKHLITATGQRVTLRCSPRSGDLSVYWYQQSLDQGLQFLIQYYNGEERAKGNILERFSAQQFPDLHSELNLSSLELGDSALYFCASSVAGTQYFGPGTRLTVL.

This clonotype has a handful of counts. The chain recombines TRBV7-7 with TRBJ2-6, with 8 bases that match TRBD2. CDR1 and CDR2 (germline): SSHAT, FNYEAQ (reference sequence). V shed 7 bases and J 3 bases; nucleotides not matched to a gene: 8. The CDR3 runs to 16 residues. CDR3 loop: CASTWDGGDGANVLTF. As DNA, the CDR3 is TGTGCCAGCACCTGGGACGGGGGGGATGGGGCCAACGTCCTGACTTTC.

This clonotype has a handful of counts. This rearrangement joins TRBV11-2 to TRBJ2-4; 7 positions agree with TRBD2. The CDR3 is 18 amino acids. Germline V gene lookup returns CDR1 SGHAT and CDR2 FQNNGV. V dropped 1 base and J dropped 0; count of bases not matched to a gene: 9. As DNA, the CDR3 is TGTGCCAGCAGCTTAGGACTAGCTGATTCACTAGCCAAAAACATTCAGTACTTC. This gives the protein CASSLGLADSLAKNIQYF.